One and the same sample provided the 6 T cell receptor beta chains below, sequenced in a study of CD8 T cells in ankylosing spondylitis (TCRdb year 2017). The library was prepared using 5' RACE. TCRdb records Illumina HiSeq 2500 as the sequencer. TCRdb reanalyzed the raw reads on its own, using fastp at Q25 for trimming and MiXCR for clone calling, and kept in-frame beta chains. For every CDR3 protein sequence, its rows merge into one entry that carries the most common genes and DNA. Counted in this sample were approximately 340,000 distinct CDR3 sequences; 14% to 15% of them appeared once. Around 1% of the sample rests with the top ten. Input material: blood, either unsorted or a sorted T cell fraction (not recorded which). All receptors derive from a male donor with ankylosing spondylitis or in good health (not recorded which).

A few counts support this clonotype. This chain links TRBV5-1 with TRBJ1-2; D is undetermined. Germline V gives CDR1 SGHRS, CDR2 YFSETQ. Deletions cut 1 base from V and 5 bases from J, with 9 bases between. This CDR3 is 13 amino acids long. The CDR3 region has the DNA TGCGCCAGCAGCTTGAGGGAAGAGTATGGCTACACCTTC. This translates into CASSLREEYGYTF.

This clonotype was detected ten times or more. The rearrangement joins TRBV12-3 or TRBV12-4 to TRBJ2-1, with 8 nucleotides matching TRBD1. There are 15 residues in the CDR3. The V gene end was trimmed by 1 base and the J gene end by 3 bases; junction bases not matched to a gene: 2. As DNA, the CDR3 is TGTGCCAGCAGTTTAGGGACAGGGTACTACAATGAGCAGTTCTTC. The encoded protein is CASSLGTGYYNEQFF.

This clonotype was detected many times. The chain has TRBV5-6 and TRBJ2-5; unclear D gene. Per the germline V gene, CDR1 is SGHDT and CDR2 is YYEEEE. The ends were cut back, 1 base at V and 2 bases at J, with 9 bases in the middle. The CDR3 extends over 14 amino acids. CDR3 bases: TGTGCCAGCAGCTTGAGTGGGGTACAAGAGACCCAGTACTTC. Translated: CASSLSGVQETQYF.

DNA for the CDR3: TGCGCCAGCAGCCCCCGACAGGGCCAGAGGGTCACTGAAGCTTTCTTT. Its protein is CASSPRQGQRVTEAFF. V and J are TRBV5-1 and TRBJ1-1; the match to TRBD1 covers 7 bases. Germline values: CDR1 SGHRS, CDR2 YFSETQ. J was trimmed by 4 bases and V by 4 bases; bases with no gene match: 13. CDR3 length: 16 amino acids.

CDR3 sequence reads: CASSSLVQGSVDTQYF. CDR3 nucleotide sequence: TGCGCCAGCAGCTCCCTGGTACAGGGGAGTGTGGATACGCAGTATTTT. The gene calls are TRBV5-1 and TRBJ2-3; the match to TRBD1 covers 7 bases. After removal of 3 bases from V and 6 bases from J, the junction contained 13 bases not matched to a gene. CDR1 and CDR2 (germline): SGHRS, YFSETQ. The CDR3 consists of 16 residues.

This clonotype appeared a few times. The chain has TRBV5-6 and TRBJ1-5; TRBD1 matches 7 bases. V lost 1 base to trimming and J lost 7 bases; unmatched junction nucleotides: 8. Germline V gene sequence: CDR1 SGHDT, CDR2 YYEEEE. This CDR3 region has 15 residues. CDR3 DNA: TGTGCCAGCAGCTTGCAACTGGGAGGGGGCCAGCCCCAGCATTTT. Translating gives CASSLQLGGGQPQHF. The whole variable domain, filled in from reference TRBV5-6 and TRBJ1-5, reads DAGVTQSPTHLIKTRGQQVTLRCSPKSGHDTVSWYQQALGQGPQFIFQYYEEEERQRGNFPDRFSGHQFPNYSSELNVNALLLGDSALYLCASSLQLGGGQPQHFGDGTRLSIL.